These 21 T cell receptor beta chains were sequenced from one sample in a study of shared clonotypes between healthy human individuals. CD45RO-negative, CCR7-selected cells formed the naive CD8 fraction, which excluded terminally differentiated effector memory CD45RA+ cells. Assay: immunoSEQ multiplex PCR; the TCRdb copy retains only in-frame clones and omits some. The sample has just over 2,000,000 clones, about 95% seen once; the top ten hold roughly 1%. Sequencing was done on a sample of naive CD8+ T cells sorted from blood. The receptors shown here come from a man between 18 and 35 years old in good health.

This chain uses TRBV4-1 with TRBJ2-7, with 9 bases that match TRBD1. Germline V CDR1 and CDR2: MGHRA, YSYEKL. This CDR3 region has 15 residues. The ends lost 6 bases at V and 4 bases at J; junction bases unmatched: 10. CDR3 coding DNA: TGCGCCAGCAGTAGCCCGGGACAGGGACTATACGAGCAGTACTTC. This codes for CASSSPGQGLYEQYF.

CDR3 region: CASSSTGIPSYEQYF. CDR3 sequence (DNA): TGTGCCAGCAGCTCTACAGGGATCCCTTCCTACGAGCAGTACTTC. This rearrangement joins TRBV7-9 to TRBJ2-7; the D gene is possibly TRBD1 (6 bases). Deletions cut 4 bases from V and 1 base from J, with 14 bases between. The CDR3 loop spans 15 amino acids. Germline lookup yields CDR1 SEHNR and CDR2 FQNEAQ (reference sequence).

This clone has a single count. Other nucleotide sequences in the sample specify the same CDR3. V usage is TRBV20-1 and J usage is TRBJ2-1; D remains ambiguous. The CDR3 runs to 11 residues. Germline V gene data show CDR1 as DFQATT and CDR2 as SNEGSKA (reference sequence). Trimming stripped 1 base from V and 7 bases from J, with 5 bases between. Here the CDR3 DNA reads TGCAGTGCTAGAGTTATTAATGAGCAGTTCTTC. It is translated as CSARVINEQFF.

The CDR3 sequence: CASSFLTGDTQYF. CDR3 in DNA: TGTGCCAGCAGTTTCCTGACCGGAGATACGCAGTATTTT. The chain recombines TRBV7-2 with TRBJ2-3; D remains unclear. Germline CDR1 and CDR2: SGHTA and FQGNSA. This CDR3 is 13 amino acids long. With 6 bases removed from V and 5 bases from J, the gap between germline ends came to 12 bases.

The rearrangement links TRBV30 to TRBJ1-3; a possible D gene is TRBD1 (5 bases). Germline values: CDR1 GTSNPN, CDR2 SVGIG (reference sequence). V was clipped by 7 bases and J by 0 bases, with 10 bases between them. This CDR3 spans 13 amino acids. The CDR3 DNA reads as TGTGCCTATGGGAGGGGCTCTGGAAACACCATATATTTT. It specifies CAYGRGSGNTIYF.

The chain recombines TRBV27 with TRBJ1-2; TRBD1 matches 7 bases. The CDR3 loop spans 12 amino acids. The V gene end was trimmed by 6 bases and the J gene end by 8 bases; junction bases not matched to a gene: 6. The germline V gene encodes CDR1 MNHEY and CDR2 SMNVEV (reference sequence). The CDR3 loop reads CASSTAGGGYTF. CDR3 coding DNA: TGTGCCAGCAGCACGGCAGGGGGAGGCTACACCTTC.

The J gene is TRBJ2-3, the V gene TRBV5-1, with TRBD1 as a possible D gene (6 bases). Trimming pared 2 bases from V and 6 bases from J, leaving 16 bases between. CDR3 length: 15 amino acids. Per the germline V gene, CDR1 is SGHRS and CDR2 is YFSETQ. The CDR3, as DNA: TGCGCCAGCAGCTTCGCGCAGGGGCTCAAGGATACGCAGTATTTT. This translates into CASSFAQGLKDTQYF.

The CDR3 is CAISEDGGAYETQYF. CDR3 coding DNA: TGTGCCATCAGTGAGGACGGGGGGGCCTATGAGACCCAGTACTTC. The chain employs TRBV10-3 and TRBJ2-5; 8 positions match TRBD2. Germline V gene lookup returns CDR1 ENHRY and CDR2 SYGVKD. Germline trimming cut 2 bases from V and 5 bases from J; bases unmatched to any gene: 7. The CDR3 contains 15 residues.

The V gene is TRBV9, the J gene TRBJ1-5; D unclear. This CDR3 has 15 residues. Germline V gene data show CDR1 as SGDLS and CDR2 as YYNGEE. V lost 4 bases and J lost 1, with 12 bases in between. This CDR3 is CASSHQGYSNQPQHF. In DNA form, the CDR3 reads TGTGCCAGCAGCCACCAAGGGTACAGCAATCAGCCCCAGCATTTT.

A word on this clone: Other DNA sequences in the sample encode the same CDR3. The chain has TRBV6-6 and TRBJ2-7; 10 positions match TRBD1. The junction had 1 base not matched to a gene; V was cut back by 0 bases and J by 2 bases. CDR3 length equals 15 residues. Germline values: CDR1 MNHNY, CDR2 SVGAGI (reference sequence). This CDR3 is CASSYSTGGTYEQYF. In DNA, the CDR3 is TGTGCCAGCAGTTACTCGACAGGGGGCACCTACGAGCAGTACTTC.

CDR3 in amino acids: CATRGGSNYGYTF. CDR3 coding DNA: TGTGCCACCAGAGGGGGATCTAACTATGGCTACACCTTC. The chain recombines TRBV6-5 with TRBJ1-2, with a tentative D call TRBD1 (6 bases). The CDR3 sequence is 13 residues long. V was pared by 10 bases and J by 0 bases, with 12 bases between. Germline V gene lookup returns CDR1 MNHEY and CDR2 SVGAGI.

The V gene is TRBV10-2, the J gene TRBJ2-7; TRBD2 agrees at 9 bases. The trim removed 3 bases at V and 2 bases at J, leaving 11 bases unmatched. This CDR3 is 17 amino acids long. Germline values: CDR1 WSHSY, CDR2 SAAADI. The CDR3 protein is CASSDSLGASGTYEQYF. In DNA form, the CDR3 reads TGCGCCAGCAGTGATTCCTTAGGGGCTAGCGGGACCTACGAGCAGTACTTC.

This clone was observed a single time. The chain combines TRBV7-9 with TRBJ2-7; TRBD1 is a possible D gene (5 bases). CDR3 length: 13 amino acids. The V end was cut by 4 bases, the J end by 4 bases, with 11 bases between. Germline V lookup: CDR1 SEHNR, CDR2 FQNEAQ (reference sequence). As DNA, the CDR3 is TGTGCCAGCAGCTCCGACAGCTATTACGAGCAGTACTTC. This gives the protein CASSSDSYYEQYF.

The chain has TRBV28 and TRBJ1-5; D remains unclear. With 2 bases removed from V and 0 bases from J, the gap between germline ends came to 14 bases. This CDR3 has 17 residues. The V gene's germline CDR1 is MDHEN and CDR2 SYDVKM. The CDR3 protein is CASSLRRHNYSNQPQHF. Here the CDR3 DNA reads TGTGCCAGCAGTTTAAGACGCCACAACTATAGCAATCAGCCCCAGCATTTT. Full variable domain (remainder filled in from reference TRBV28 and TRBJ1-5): DVKVTQSSRYLVKRTGEKVFLECVQDMDHENMFWYRQDPGLGLRLIYFSYDVKMKEKGDIPEGYSVSREKKERFSLILESASTNQTSMYLCASSLRRHNYSNQPQHFGDGTRLSIL.

This chain's CDR3 is CASSRYGEATEAFF. The CDR3 nucleotides read TGCGCCAGCAGCCGGTATGGGGAGGCCACTGAAGCTTTCTTT. This chain links TRBV5-1 with TRBJ1-1; no clear D gene. The CDR3 is 14 amino acids. Germline V gene data show CDR1 as SGHRS and CDR2 as YFSETQ. V was cut by 4 bases and J by 4 bases, with 14 bases left in between.

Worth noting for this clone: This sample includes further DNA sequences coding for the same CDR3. The CDR3: CASSLSPGVGTDTQYF. CDR3 bases: TGTGCCAGCAGTTTATCACCGGGGGTGGGCACAGATACGCAGTATTTT. The chain recombines TRBV27 with TRBJ2-3; TRBD2 might be the D (6 bases). Trimming removed 0 bases from V and 1 base from J, with 11 bases in between. This CDR3 region has 16 residues. Germline V lookup: CDR1 MNHEY, CDR2 SMNVEV (reference sequence).

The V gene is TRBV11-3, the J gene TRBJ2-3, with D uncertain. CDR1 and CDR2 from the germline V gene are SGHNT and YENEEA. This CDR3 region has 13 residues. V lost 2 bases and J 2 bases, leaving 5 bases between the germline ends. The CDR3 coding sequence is TGTGCCAGCAGCTTAAGAACCACAGATACGCAGTATTTT. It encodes CASSLRTTDTQYF.

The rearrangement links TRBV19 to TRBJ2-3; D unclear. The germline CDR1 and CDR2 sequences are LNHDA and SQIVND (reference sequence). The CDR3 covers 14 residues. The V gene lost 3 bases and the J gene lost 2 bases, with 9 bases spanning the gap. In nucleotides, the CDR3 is TGTGCCAGTAGTATTGGAGTTTTCACAGATACGCAGTATTTT. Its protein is CASSIGVFTDTQYF.

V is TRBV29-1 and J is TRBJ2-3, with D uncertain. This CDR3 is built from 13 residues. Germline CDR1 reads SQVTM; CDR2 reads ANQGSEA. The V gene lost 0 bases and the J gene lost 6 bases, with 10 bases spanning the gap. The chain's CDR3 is CSVEDPPRDTQYF. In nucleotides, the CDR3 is TGCAGCGTTGAAGATCCGCCCCGGGATACGCAGTATTTT.

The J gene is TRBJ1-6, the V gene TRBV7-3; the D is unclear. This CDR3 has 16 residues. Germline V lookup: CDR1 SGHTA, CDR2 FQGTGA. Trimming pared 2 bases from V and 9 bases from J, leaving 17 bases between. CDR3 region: CASSLGGLASGSPLHF. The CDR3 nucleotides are TGTGCCAGCAGCTTAGGAGGACTCGCATCGGGTTCACCCCTCCACTTT.

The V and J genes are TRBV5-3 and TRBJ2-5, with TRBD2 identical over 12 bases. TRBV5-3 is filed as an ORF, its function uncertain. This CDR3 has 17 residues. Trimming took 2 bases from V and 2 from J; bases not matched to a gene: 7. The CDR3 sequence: CARSFPSGRAGQETQYF. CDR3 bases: TGTGCCAGAAGCTTTCCTAGCGGGAGGGCCGGGCAAGAGACCCAGTACTTC.